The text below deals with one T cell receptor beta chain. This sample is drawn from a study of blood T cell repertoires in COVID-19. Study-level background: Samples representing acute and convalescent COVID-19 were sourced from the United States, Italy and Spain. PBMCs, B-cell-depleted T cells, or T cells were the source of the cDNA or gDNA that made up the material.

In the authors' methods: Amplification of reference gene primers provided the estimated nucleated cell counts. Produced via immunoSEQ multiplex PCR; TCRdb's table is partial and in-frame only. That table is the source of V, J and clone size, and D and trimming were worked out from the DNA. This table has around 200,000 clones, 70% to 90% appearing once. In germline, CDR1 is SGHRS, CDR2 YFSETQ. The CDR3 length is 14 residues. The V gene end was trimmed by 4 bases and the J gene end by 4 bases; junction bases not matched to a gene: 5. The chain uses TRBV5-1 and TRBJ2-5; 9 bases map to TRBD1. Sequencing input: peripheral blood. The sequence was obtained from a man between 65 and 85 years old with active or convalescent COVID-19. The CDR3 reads CASSAQGAGETQYF. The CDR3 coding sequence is TGCGCCAGCAGCGCACAGGGGGCCGGAGAGACCCAGTACTTC.